This entry is about one TCR beta chain. Its antigen target is currently unknown. No base-level quality is on record; no much larger clone is a single base apart. The data were taken from a study of T-cell memory formation after mild COVID-19 (dated by TCRdb to the early 2020s). Context from the whole study: Most TCR sequence clusters were specific to one of the two donors. The cohort comprised two young, previously healthy adult volunteers, one female and one male. T-cell clones expanding and contracting after mild COVID-19 in a couple of donors were tracked by longitudinal TCRalpha and TCRbeta repertoire sequencing.

Ficoll-Paque density gradient centrifugation was the method used to isolate PBMCs. What the research found in general, with its limitations: Contracting CD4+ clones appeared mostly in the CM and EM memory subsets, whereas CD8+ clones were enriched in EMRA. The second-wave clones that peaked on day 37 were not confirmed to be SARS-CoV-2 specific. Some responding clones were detected in pre-infection memory, which suggested that pre-existing cross-reactive memory T cells had joined the SARS-CoV-2 response. Clones that contracted from day 15 to 85 showed balanced CD4/CD8 phenotypes, whereas a second wave of clones that expanded from day 15 to 37 leaned towards CD4+. The study covered only a couple of mild cases, and larger cohorts including severe cases with pre-infection samples were considered necessary.

The CDR3 has 14 amino acids, counting the end cysteine and phenylalanine. Only the CDR3 DNA stays, 42 bases, in frame from base 1. The instrument given in TCRdb is Illumina NovaSeq 6000. cDNA libraries for TCRalpha and TCRbeta were prepared by 5'RACE using constant-segment primers, with sample barcodes and unique molecular identifiers added. Trizol reagent was used to extract RNA from every sample. Amplification of the libraries took two PCR steps, and the second step added a second sample barcode plus Illumina TruSeq adapters. Sequencing of the libraries was done on an Illumina NovaSeq, producing 2 x 150 bp paired-end reads. The original methods were these. Reads were demultiplexed and collapsed into UMI-guided consensus sequences with migec v1.2.7. Using mixcr v2.1.11, UMI consensuses were aligned to TRA and TRB V and J templates and then assembled into clonotypes. Expanded or contracted clonotypes were those called significant by both edgeR and NoisET, with noise models trained on biological replicates. edgeR calls used a false discovery rate-adjusted p below 0.01 and a log2 fold-change threshold of 1. As an exploratory analysis of dynamics, PCA with hierarchical clustering was applied to max-normalized trajectories of the 1000 most abundant clonotypes. Separately sequenced CD4+ and CD8+ repertoires were used to assign the CD4 or CD8 phenotype of responding clones. Using fastp at Q25 and MiXCR, TCRdb reprocessed the public reads and kept productive beta chains. All rows with the same CDR3 protein become a single entry with the most common DNA and genes. TCRdb assigned the V and J calls; the authors' analysis was not used. Within this sample are roughly 250,000 distinct CDR3 sequences, with approximately 16% of them counted one time only. The ten largest clones capture 3.5% of the sample.

The TCR sequence derives from a man between 18 and 35 years old who had mild COVID-19 (a few samples of this study predate the infection). The sample titles of this study are shuffled in the database, so cell type and time point are left out; the donor was told from shared clones. Sequencing was done on a sample of PBMCs or a T cell subset sorted from them (not recorded which). Recombination connected TRBV21-1 to TRBJ1-1. TRBV21-1 is given as a pseudogene. The base sequence is TGTGCCAGCAGCAAAGGGCCAAAGAACACTGAAGCTTTCTTT. Its protein product is CASSKGPKNTEAFF.